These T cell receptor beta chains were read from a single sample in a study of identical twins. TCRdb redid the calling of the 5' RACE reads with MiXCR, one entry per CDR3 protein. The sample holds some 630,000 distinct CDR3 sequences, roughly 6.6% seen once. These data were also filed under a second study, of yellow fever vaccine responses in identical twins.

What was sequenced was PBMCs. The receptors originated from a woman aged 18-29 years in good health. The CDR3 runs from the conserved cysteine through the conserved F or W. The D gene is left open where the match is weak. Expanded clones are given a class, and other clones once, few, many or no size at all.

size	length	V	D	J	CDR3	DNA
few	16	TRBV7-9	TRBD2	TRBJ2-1	CASSRQGLAGADEQFF	TGTGCCAGCAGCAGACAGGGACTAGCGGGAGCGGATGAGCAGTTCTTC
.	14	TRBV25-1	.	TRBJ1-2	CASSEALANYGYTF	TGTGCCAGCAGTGAGGCCCTAGCTAACTATGGCTACACCTTC
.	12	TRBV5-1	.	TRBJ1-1	CASRWGMPEAFF	TGCGCCAGCAGATGGGGGATGCCCGAAGCTTTCTTT
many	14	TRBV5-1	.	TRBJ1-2	CASTLGVVNYGYTF	TGCGCCTCCACCCTGGGGGTGGTTAACTATGGCTACACCTTC
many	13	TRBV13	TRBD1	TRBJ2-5	CASSQGGSETQYF	TGTGCCAGCAGCCAAGGGGGCTCAGAGACCCAGTACTTC
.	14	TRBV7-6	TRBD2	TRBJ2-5	CASRGPGRAETQYF	TGTGCCAGCAGGGGACCCGGGAGGGCGGAGACCCAGTACTTC
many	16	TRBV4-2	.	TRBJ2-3	CASSQDGHLSTDTQYF	TGTGCCAGCAGCCAAGATGGACATCTTAGCACAGATACGCAGTATTTT
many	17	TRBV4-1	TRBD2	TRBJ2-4	CASSQERLASDKNIQYF	TGCGCCAGCAGCCAAGAAAGACTAGCATCGGACAAAAACATTCAGTACTTC
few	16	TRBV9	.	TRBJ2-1	CASSEEGAGPYNEQFF	TGTGCCAGCAGCGAGGAGGGAGCGGGCCCTTACAATGAGCAGTTCTTC
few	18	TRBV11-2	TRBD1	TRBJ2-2	CASSLGDRGSRDTGELFF	TGTGCCAGCAGCTTAGGGGACAGGGGTAGTAGGGACACCGGGGAGCTGTTTTTT
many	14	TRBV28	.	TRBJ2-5	CASSPNGLGETQYF	TGTGCCAGCAGTCCTAATGGGCTGGGAGAGACCCAGTACTTC
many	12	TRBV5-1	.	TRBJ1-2	CASSSENYGYTF	TGCGCCAGCAGCTCGGAGAACTATGGCTACACCTTC
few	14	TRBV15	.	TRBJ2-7	CATSRDLTAYEQYF	TGTGCCACCAGCAGAGATCTTACCGCCTACGAGCAGTACTTC
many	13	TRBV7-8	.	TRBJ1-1	CASSRGTNTEAFF	TGTGCCAGCAGCCGCGGGACGAACACTGAAGCTTTCTTT
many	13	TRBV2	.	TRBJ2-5	CASSAYREETQYF	TGTGCCAGCAGTGCGTACAGGGAAGAGACCCAGTACTTC
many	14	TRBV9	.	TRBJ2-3	CASSVATVIDTQYF	TGTGCCAGCAGCGTAGCGACAGTGATCGATACGCAGTATTTT
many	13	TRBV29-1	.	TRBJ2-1	CSAGGSSYNEQFF	TGCAGCGCCGGGGGAAGCTCCTACAATGAGCAGTTCTTC
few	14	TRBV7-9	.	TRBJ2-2	CASGRPPNTGELFF	TGTGCCAGCGGACGCCCACCGAACACCGGGGAGCTGTTTTTT
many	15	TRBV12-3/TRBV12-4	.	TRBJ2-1	CASSLSPSSYNEQFF	TGTGCCAGCAGTTTATCTCCGAGCTCCTACAATGAGCAGTTCTTC
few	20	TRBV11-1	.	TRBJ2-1	CASSPPGTHRWSETYNEQFF	TGTGCCAGCAGCCCGCCAGGGACACATAGGTGGAGTGAGACCTACAATGAGCAGTTCTTC
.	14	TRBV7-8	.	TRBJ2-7	CASSPPAVSYEQYF	TGTGCCAGCAGCCCACCGGCGGTATCCTACGAGCAGTACTTC